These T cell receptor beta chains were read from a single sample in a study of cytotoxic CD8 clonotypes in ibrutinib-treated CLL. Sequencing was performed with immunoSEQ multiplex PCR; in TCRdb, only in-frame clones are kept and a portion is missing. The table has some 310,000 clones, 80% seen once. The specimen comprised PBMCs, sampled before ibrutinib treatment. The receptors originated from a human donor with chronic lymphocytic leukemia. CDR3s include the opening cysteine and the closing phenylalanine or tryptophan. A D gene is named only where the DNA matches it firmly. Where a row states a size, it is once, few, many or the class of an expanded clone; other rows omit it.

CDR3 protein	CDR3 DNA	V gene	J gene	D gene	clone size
CASSPAAGYTEAFF	TGTGCCAGCAGTCCTGCTGCAGGGTACACTGAAGCTTTCTTT	TRBV27	TRBJ1-1	NA	NA
CASSQDRGNVYEQYF	TGCGCCAGCAGCCAAGATCGCGGGAATGTCTACGAGCAGTACTTC	TRBV4-3	TRBJ2-7	NA	NA
CASSPPTRLWGEQYF	TGTGCCAGCAGTCCCCCGACTAGATTGTGGGGCGAGCAGTACTTC	TRBV28	TRBJ2-7	NA	NA
CAWSMRGETQYF	TGTGCCTGGAGTATGAGAGGGGAGACCCAGTACTTC	TRBV30	TRBJ2-5	NA	once
CASSLPRLGQGRSSTDTQYF	TGTGCCAGCAGCCTCCCCCGCCTGGGACAGGGAAGATCTAGCACAGATACGCAGTATTTT	TRBV4-2	TRBJ2-3	TRBD1	once
CSVGPRWGQGSTEAFF	TGCAGCGTTGGCCCACGCTGGGGACAGGGGAGCACTGAAGCTTTCTTT	TRBV29-1	TRBJ1-1	TRBD1	NA
CASRLYSRGSNQPQHF	TGTGCCAGTAGGTTGTATAGTCGAGGTAGCAATCAGCCCCAGCATTTT	TRBV19	TRBJ1-5	NA	NA
CASSQGEREWADTQYF	TGCGCCAGCAGCCAAGGGGAGCGGGAGTGGGCGGATACGCAGTATTTT	TRBV4-1	TRBJ2-3	TRBD2	NA
CASSLVAGTGGYEQYF	TGTGCCAGCAGCTTAGTAGCCGGGACAGGGGGATACGAGCAGTACTTC	TRBV11-2	TRBJ2-7	TRBD1	NA
CATSRLGTPSYEQYF	TGTGCCACCAGCAGGCTAGGGACGCCGTCCTACGAGCAGTACTTC	TRBV15	TRBJ2-7	NA	few
CASSFGYSTDTQYF	TGTGCCAGCAGCTTCGGGTATTCCACAGATACGCAGTATTTT	TRBV7-3	TRBJ2-3	NA	NA
CAIGTEEIYNEQFF	TGTGCCATCGGGACGGAGGAAATCTACAATGAGCAGTTCTTC	TRBV10-3	TRBJ2-1	NA	NA
CASSYSGTDTQYF	TGTGCCAGCAGTTACTCTGGCACAGATACGCAGTATTTT	TRBV6-5	TRBJ2-3	NA	NA
CASSAQGVGNGYTF	TGTGCCAGCAGTGCCCAGGGAGTTGGGAATGGCTACACCTTC	TRBV2	TRBJ1-2	NA	few
CASSESGTANTEAFF	TGTGCCAGCAGTGAATCTGGGACGGCAAACACTGAAGCTTTCTTT	TRBV25-1	TRBJ1-1	NA	NA
CASSQISESYEQYF	TGTGCCAGCAGCCAAATTAGCGAATCCTACGAGCAGTACTTC	TRBV25-1	TRBJ2-7	NA	NA
CATLGAKADTQYF	TGTGCCACCCTTGGGGCAAAGGCAGATACGCAGTATTTT	TRBV7-9	TRBJ2-3	NA	NA
CASRRTVGGNTIYF	TGTGCCAGCAGGAGGACAGTGGGGGGAAACACCATATATTTT	TRBV6-5	TRBJ1-3	NA	NA
CASSERSGAYGYTF	TGTGCCAGCAGTGAAAGGTCAGGGGCCTATGGCTACACCTTC	TRBV2	TRBJ1-2	NA	NA
CASSVGVAGLYEQYF	TGTGCCAGCAGCGTAGGTGTAGCGGGCCTCTACGAGCAGTACTTC	TRBV9	TRBJ2-7	TRBD2	NA
CASSQEEGAYEQYF	TGTGCCAGCAGCCAAGAGGAGGGGGCCTACGAGCAGTACTTC	TRBV4-2	TRBJ2-7	NA	NA
CAWMGQGFSYNEQFF	TGTGCCTGGATGGGACAGGGCTTCTCCTACAATGAGCAGTTCTTC	TRBV30	TRBJ2-1	TRBD1	NA
CAWSVIVMWGHPTEAFF	TGTGCCTGGAGTGTTATCGTCATGTGGGGGCACCCCACTGAAGCTTTCTTT	TRBV30	TRBJ1-1	NA	NA
CASRRQGAHHEQYF	TGTGCCAGCAGGAGACAGGGGGCGCATCACGAGCAGTACTTC	TRBV5-6	TRBJ2-7	TRBD1	NA
CASSRAGDYGYTF	TGCGCCAGCAGCCGGGCGGGAGACTATGGCTACACCTTC	TRBV5-1	TRBJ1-2	NA	NA
CASSLEFTGVGTDTQYF	TGTGCCAGCAGCTTAGAATTTACCGGGGTAGGCACAGATACGCAGTATTTT	TRBV7-6	TRBJ2-3	NA	NA
CASSSQAGGRYEQYF	TGCGCCAGCAGCTCCCAGGCGGGAGGGAGGTACGAGCAGTACTTC	TRBV5-1	TRBJ2-7	TRBD2	once
CASSPIEGLAGSTDTQYF	TGTGCCAGCAGCCCAATCGAAGGACTAGCGGGAAGCACAGATACGCAGTATTTT	TRBV9	TRBJ2-3	TRBD2	NA
CASSPTASGKSRTGEQFF	TGTGCCAGCAGCCCCACGGCTAGCGGGAAGTCCAGGACAGGGGAGCAGTTCTTC	TRBV11-3	TRBJ2-1	NA	NA
CASTAKSGSETQYF	TGTGCCAGCACCGCTAAGTCCGGGAGTGAGACCCAGTACTTC	TRBV5-6	TRBJ2-5	NA	once
CASSLEALFFTGELFF	TGCGCCAGCAGCTTGGAGGCCCTTTTTTTTACCGGGGAGCTGTTTTTT	TRBV5-1	TRBJ2-2	NA	once
CASSQTVFVYEQYF	TGCGCCAGCAGCCAAACAGTTTTTGTCTACGAGCAGTACTTC	TRBV4-1	TRBJ2-7	NA	few
CASSLVPVSYEQYF	TGTGCCAGCAGCTTAGTTCCAGTCTCCTACGAGCAGTACTTC	TRBV7-9	TRBJ2-7	NA	NA
CAISDGGNYGYTF	TGTGCCATCAGTGATGGGGGTAACTATGGCTACACCTTC	TRBV10-3	TRBJ1-2	NA	NA
CASSLGTVYEQYF	TGTGCCAGCAGTTTGGGGACAGTTTACGAGCAGTACTTC	TRBV28	TRBJ2-7	TRBD1	once
CARRASAGYEQFF	TGTGCCAGACGGGCTAGTGCGGGCTATGAGCAGTTCTTC	TRBV2	TRBJ2-1	NA	NA
CASSELRGRDTGELFF	TGTGCCAGCAGTGAATTGCGGGGGAGGGACACCGGGGAGCTGTTTTTT	TRBV25-1	TRBJ2-2	TRBD2	NA
CASSSGLAGGKQETQYF	TGTGCCAGCAGCTCGGGACTAGCGGGAGGAAAACAAGAGACCCAGTACTTC	TRBV7-3	TRBJ2-5	TRBD2	NA
CSVARVGVLYEQYF	TGCAGCGTTGCGCGGGTTGGGGTGCTCTACGAGCAGTACTTC	TRBV29-1	TRBJ2-7	NA	NA